The clone carrying this T cell receptor beta chain showed up many times. Its antigen is still unknown. MiXCR, run by TCRdb on the 5' RACE reads, gives a single entry per CDR3 protein. Here the sample spans some 130,000 distinct CDR3 sequences, around 9% being singletons. This record belongs to a study of CD8 T cells in ankylosing spondylitis. The CDR3 sequence is 16 residues long. Per the germline V gene, CDR1 is MNHEY and CDR2 is SVGAGI. V was trimmed by 0 bases and J by 3 bases, leaving 11 bases between them. Study-wide results and limits: A TCR beta motif of about eight highly homologous variants appeared characteristic of ankylosing spondylitis blood. Disease-linked clones reportedly showed significant enrichment in matched ankylosing spondylitis synovial fluid. Peripheral blood samples showed relatively rare disease-linked clones, and these clones were CD8+.

J is TRBJ2-2 and V is TRBV6-5, with D possibly matching TRBD1 (6 bases). Source material: blood, either unsorted or a sorted T cell fraction (not recorded which). The TCR was taken from a male donor with ankylosing spondylitis or in good health (not recorded which). The CDR3 spells CASSYSHRVDTGELFF. DNA of the CDR3: TGTGCCAGCAGTTACTCCCACAGGGTGGACACCGGGGAGCTGTTTTTT.